This T cell receptor (beta chain) was obtained from a study of T cell responses to AZD1222 COVID-19 vaccine. Method: immunoSEQ multiplex PCR; TCRdb's copy keeps in-frame clones and lacks some. The table shows 150,000 to 200,000 clones, with 80% to 95% occurring only once. Study-level points and caveats: Of the AZD1222 recipients, only 5 to 7 were seropositive at baseline. The span of vaccine-associated CD4 TCRs extended across spike, with dominance at 160-218 and 743-854. Donors, mostly white British, included more females; clonal diversity was possibly underestimated.

For this clone: Its antigen is unknown.

Specimen: peripheral blood, collected 28 days after the second AZD1222 dose. The receptor was isolated from an adult who received the AZD1222 COVID-19 vaccine.

The CDR3 loop reads CASSDRVDEKLFF. CDR3 sequence (DNA): TGTGCCAGCAGCGACAGGGTCGATGAAAAACTGTTTTTT. The gene calls are TRBV7-9 and TRBJ1-4, with 7 bases fitting TRBD1. V was pared by 5 bases and J by 6 bases, with 3 bases of the junction left unmatched. The CDR3 runs 13 residues. Germline-derived CDR1 and CDR2 are SEHNR and FQNEAQ (reference sequence). The whole variable domain, remainder taken from reference TRBV7-9 and TRBJ1-4, is DTGVSQNPRHKITKRGQNVTFRCDPISEHNRLYWYRQTLGQGPEFLTYFQNEAQLEKSRLLSDRFSAERPKGSFSTLEIQRTEQGDSAMYLCASSDRVDEKLFFGSGTQLSVL.